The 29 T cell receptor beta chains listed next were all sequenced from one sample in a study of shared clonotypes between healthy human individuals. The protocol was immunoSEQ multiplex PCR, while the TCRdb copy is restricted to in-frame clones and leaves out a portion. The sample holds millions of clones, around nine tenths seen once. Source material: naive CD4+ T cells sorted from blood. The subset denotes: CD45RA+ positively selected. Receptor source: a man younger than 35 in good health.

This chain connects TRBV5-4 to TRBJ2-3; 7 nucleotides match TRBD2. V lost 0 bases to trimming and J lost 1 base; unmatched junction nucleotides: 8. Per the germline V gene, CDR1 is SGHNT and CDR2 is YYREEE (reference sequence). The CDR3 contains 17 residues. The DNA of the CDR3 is TGTGCCAGCAGCTTGGAGGTGGGGGGGAGCGGCACAGATACGCAGTATTTT. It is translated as CASSLEVGGSGTDTQYF.

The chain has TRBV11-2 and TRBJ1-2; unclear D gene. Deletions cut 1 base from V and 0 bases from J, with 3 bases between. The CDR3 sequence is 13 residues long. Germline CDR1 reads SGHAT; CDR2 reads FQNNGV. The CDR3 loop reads CASSLAPNYGYTF. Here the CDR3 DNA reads TGTGCCAGCAGCTTAGCTCCTAACTATGGCTACACCTTC.

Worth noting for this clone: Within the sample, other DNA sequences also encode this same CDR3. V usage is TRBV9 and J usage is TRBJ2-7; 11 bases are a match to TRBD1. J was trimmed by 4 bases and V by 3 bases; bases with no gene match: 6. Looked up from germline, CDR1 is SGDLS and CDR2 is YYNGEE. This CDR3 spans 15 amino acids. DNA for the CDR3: TGTGCCAGCAGCGCCGGACAGGGGGCTTCTTACGAGCAGTACTTC. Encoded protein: CASSAGQGASYEQYF. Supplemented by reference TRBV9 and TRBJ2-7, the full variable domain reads DSGVTQTPKHLITATGQRVTLRCSPRSGDLSVYWYQQSLDQGLQFLIQYYNGEERAKGNILERFSAQQFPDLHSELNLSSLELGDSALYFCASSAGQGASYEQYFGPGTRLTVT.

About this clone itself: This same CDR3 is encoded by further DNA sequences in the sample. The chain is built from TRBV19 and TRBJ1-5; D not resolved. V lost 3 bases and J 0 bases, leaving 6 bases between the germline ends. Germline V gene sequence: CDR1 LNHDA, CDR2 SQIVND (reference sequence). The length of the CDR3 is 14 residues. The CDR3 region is CASSIGDSNQPQHF. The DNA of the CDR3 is TGTGCCAGTAGTATCGGGGATAGCAATCAGCCCCAGCATTTT.

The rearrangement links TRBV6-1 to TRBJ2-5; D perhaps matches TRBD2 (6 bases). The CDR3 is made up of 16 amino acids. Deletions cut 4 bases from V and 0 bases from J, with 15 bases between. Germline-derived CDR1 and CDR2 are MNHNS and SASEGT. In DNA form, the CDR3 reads TGTGCCAGCAGTGCCACCGGGGGAGATAACCAAGAGACCCAGTACTTC. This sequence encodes CASSATGGDNQETQYF.

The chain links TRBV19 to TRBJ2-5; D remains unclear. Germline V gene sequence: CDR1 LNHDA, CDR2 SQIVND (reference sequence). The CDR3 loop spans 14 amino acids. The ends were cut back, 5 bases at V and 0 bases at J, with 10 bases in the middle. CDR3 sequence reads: CASSPLMYQETQYF. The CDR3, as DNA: TGTGCCAGTAGTCCACTGATGTACCAAGAGACCCAGTACTTC.

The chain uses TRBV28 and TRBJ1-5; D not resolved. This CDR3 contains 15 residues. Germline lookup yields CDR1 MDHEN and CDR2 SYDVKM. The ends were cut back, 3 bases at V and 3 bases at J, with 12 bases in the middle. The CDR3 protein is CASSFMPGFNQPQHF. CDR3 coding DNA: TGTGCCAGCAGTTTTATGCCGGGGTTCAATCAGCCCCAGCATTTT.

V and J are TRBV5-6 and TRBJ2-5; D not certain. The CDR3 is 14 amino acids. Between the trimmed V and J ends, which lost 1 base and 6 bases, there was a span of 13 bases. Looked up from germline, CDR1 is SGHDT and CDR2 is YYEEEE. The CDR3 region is CASSLKDIIKTQYF. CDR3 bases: TGTGCCAGCAGCTTGAAGGATATCATTAAGACCCAGTACTTC.

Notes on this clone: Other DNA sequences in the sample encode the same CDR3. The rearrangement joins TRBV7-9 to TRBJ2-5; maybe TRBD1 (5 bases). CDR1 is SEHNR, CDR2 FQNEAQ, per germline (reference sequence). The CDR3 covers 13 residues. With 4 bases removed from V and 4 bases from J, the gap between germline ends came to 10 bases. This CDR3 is CASSSQGRETQYF. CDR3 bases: TGTGCCAGCAGCTCTCAGGGCCGAGAGACCCAGTACTTC.

CDR3 nucleotide sequence: TGTGCCAGCAGATTACTACGCGGGAACACCGGGGAGCTGTTTTTT. Its protein product is CASRLLRGNTGELFF. The chain employs TRBV28 and TRBJ2-2; D call uncertain. Trimming stripped 6 bases from V and 1 base from J, with 12 bases between. The CDR3 covers 15 residues. The germline CDR1 and CDR2 sequences are MDHEN and SYDVKM.

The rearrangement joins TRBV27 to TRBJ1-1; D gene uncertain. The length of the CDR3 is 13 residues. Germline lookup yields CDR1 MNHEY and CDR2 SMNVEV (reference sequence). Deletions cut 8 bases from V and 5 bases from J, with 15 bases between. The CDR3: CASRIMVRTEAFF. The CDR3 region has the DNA TGTGCCAGCCGGATAATGGTCCGAACTGAAGCTTTCTTT.

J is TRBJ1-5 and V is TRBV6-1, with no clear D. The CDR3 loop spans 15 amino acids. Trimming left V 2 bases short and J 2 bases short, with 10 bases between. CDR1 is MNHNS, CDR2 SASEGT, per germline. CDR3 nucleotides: TGTGCCAGCAGTGAATCTGAGGGCCGCAATCAGCCCCAGCATTTT. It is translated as CASSESEGRNQPQHF.

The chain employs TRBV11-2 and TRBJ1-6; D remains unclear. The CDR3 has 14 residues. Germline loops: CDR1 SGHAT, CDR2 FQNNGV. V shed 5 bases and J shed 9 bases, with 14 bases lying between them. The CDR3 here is CASSENGRTSPLHF. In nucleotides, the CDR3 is TGTGCCAGCAGCGAAAACGGGAGGACTTCACCCCTCCACTTT.

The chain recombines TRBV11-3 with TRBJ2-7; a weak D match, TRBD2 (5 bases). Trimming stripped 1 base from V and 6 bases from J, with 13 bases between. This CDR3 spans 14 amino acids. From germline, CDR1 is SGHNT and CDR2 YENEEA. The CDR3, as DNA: TGTGCCAGCAGCTTAGGAGGGTCGGCATCCGAGCAGTACTTC. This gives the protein CASSLGGSASEQYF.

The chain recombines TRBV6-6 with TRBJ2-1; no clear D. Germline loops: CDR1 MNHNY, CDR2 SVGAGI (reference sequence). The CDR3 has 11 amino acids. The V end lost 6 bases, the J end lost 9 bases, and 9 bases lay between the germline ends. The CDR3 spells CASSWVGEQFF. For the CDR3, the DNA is TGTGCCAGCAGCTGGGTCGGTGAGCAGTTCTTC.

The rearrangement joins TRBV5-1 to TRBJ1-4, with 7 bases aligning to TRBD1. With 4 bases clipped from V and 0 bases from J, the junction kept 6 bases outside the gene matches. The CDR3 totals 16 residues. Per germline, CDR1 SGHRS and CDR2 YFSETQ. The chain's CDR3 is CASSHGQVSTNEKLFF. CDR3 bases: TGCGCCAGCAGCCACGGACAGGTCTCAACTAATGAAAAACTGTTTTTT. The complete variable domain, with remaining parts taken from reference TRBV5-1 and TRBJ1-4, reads KAGVTQTPRYLIKTRGQQVTLSCSPISGHRSVSWYQQTPGQGLQFLFEYFSETQRNKGNFPGRFSGRQFSNSRSEMNVSTLELGDSALYLCASSHGQVSTNEKLFFGSGTQLSVL.

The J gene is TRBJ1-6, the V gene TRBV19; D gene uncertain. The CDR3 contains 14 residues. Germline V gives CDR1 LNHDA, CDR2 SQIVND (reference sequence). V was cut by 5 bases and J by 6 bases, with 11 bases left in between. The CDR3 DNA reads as TGTGCCAGTAGTCTGCCGGGATTTAATTCACCCCTCCACTTT. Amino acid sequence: CASSLPGFNSPLHF.

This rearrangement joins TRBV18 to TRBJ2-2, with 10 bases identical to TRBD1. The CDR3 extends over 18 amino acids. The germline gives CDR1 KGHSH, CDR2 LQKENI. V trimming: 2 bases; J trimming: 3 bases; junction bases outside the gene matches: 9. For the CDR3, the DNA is TGTGCCAGCTCACCAGTCCTTCCGGGACAGGGGTACACCGGGGAGCTGTTTTTT. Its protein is CASSPVLPGQGYTGELFF.

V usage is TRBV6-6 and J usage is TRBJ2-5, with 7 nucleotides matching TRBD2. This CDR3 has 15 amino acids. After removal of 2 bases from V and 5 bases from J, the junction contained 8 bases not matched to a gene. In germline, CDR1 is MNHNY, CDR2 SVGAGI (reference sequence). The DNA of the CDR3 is TGTGCCAGCAGTTACCTCCGGGGGGTCGGTGAGACCCAGTACTTC. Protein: CASSYLRGVGETQYF.

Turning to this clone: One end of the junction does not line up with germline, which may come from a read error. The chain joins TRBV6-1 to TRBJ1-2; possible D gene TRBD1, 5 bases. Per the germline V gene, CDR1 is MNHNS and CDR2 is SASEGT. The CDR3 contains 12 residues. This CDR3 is CASSEAGTRPDF. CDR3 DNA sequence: TGTGCCAGCAGTGAAGCCGGGACGCGCCCTGACTTC.

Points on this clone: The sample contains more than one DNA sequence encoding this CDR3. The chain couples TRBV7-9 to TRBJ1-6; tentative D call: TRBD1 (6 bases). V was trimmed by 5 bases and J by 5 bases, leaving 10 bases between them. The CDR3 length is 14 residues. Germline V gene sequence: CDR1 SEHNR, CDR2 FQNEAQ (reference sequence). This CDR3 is CASSPGQNNSPLHF. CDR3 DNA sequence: TGTGCCAGCAGCCCGGGACAAAATAATTCACCCCTCCACTTT. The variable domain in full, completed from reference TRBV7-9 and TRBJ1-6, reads DTGVSQNPRHKITKRGQNVTFRCDPISEHNRLYWYRQTLGQGPEFLTYFQNEAQLEKSRLLSDRFSAERPKGSFSTLEIQRTEQGDSAMYLCASSPGQNNSPLHFGNGTRLTVT.

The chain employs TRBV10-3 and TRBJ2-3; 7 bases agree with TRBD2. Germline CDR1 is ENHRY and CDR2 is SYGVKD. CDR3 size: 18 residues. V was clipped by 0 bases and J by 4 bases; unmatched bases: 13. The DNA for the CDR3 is TGTGCCATCAGTGAGTCAGCGGGATTAGATAGGACGGCAGATACGCAGTATTTT. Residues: CAISESAGLDRTADTQYF.

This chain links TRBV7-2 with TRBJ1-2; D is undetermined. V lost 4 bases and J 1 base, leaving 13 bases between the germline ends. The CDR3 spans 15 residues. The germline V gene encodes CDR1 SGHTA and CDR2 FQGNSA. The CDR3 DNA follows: TGTGCCAGCAGCTCAGTGGCTGGGTATAACTATGGCTACACCTTC. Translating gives CASSSVAGYNYGYTF.

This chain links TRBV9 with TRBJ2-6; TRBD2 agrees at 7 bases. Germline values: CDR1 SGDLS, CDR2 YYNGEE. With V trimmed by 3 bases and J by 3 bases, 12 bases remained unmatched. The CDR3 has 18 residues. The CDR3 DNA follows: TGTGCCAGCAGCGGGGGAGGGCAGTTCTTCTTTGGGGCCAACGTCCTGACTTTC. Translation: CASSGGGQFFFGANVLTF.

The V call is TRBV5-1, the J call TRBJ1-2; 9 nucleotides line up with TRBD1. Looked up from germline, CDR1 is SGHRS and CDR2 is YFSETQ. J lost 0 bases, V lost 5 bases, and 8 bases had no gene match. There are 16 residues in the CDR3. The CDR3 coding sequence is TGCGCCAGCAGTAGAACAGGGGGCAGGACTAACTATGGCTACACCTTC. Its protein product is CASSRTGGRTNYGYTF.

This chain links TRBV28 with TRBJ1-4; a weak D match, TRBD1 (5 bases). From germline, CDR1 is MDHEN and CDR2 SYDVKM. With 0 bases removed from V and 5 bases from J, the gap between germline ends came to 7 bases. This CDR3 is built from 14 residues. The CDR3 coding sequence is TGTGCCAGCAGTTTATGGACAGAAAATGAAAAACTGTTTTTT. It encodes CASSLWTENEKLFF.

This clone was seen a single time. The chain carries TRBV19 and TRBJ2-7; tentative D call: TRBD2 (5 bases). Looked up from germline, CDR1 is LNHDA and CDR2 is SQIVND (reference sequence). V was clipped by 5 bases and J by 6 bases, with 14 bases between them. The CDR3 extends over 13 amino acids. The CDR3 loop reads CASSFSTAGEQYF. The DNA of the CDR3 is TGTGCCAGTAGTTTCTCCACCGCGGGCGAGCAGTACTTC.

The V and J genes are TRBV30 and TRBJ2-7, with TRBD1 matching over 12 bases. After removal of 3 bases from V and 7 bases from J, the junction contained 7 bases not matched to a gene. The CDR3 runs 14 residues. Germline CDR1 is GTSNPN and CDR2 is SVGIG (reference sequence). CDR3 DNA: TGTGCCTGGAGCTGGGACAGGGGGCTAGGGGAGCAGTACTTC. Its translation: CAWSWDRGLGEQYF. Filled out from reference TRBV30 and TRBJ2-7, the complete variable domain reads SQTIHQWPATLVQPVGSPLSLECTVEGTSNPNLYWYRQAAGRGLQLLFYSVGIGQISSEVPQNLSASRPQDRQFILSSKKLLLSDSGFYLCAWSWDRGLGEQYFGPGTRLTVT.

In DNA, the CDR3 is TGCGCCAGCAGCCAATCACCGGGATCCTATCGGATAAGCTCTGGAAACACCATATATTTT. This encodes CASSQSPGSYRISSGNTIYF. The V gene is TRBV4-1, the J gene TRBJ1-3; D unclear. V lost 2 bases and J lost 0, with 23 bases in between. The CDR3 runs 20 residues. The V gene's germline CDR1 is MGHRA and CDR2 YSYEKL.